One and the same sample provided the 23 T cell receptor beta chains below, sequenced in a study of cytomegalovirus exposure and HLA in healthy donors. Use of 60 Vbeta and 13 Jbeta primers characterized the PCR. Data came from immunoSEQ multiplex PCR; TCRdb stores just in-frame clones and leaves some out. This sample yields 100,000 or so clones, of which approximately 68% are seen a single time; 4% to 5.5% belongs to the top ten. Sequenced sample: PBMCs. The receptors shown here come from a woman aged 18 to 35 in good health and CMV-seropositive.

The chain employs TRBV30 and TRBJ2-5; TRBD2 matches 11 bases. The J call is uncertain, as TRBJ2-7 better fits the DNA end. This CDR3 spans 14 amino acids. Germline V gene data show CDR1 as GTSNPN and CDR2 as SVGIG (reference sequence). CDR3 region: CAWSVLAGADEQYF. For the CDR3, the DNA is TGTGCCTGGAGTGTACTAGCGGGAGCGGACGAGCAGTACTTC.

The chain joins TRBV18 to TRBJ2-5, with D uncertain. Trimming left V 3 bases short and J 1 base short, with 9 bases between. CDR1 and CDR2 (germline): KGHSH, LQKENI. CDR3 size: 14 residues. DNA of the CDR3: TGTGCCAGCTCACCGAACACGGGCCAAGAGACCCAGTACTTC. This gives the protein CASSPNTGQETQYF.

There are a few counts of this clone. CDR3 bases: TGTGCCAGCACCCCCTCCCCTAGGAATGAGCAGTTCTTC. Amino acids: CASTPSPRNEQFF. This sequence joins TRBV7-9 and TRBJ2-1; D not certain. V was clipped by 7 bases and J by 7 bases, with 14 bases between them. Germline V CDR1 and CDR2: SEHNR, FQNEAQ (reference sequence). The CDR3 is made up of 13 amino acids.

This chain links TRBV18 with TRBJ2-3; 8 bases line up with TRBD1. The germline V gene has CDR1 KGHSH and CDR2 LQKENI. The CDR3 sequence is 16 residues long. J gave up 6 bases and V 2 bases, and 10 bases lay outside the gene matches. The CDR3 bases are TGTGCCAGCTCACCAACAGGGGGTTCCTGGGACGATACGCAGTATTTT. It codes for CASSPTGGSWDDTQYF.

The gene calls are TRBV7-9 and TRBJ1-3; D is undetermined. V lost 1 base and J 4 bases, leaving 14 bases between the germline ends. CDR1 and CDR2 (germline): SEHNR, FQNEAQ (reference sequence). The CDR3 is 16 amino acids. The CDR3 DNA reads as TGTGCCAGCAGCTTAGAAGGGATCGGACTAGGAAACACCATATATTTT. This codes for CASSLEGIGLGNTIYF.

This rearrangement joins TRBV7-9 to TRBJ1-1, with TRBD1 matching over 7 bases. Germline V gene sequence: CDR1 SEHNR, CDR2 FQNEAQ (reference sequence). V was clipped by 1 base and J by 4 bases; unmatched bases: 6. The CDR3 consists of 15 residues. CDR3: CASSLGTGRGTEAFF. The DNA of the CDR3 is TGTGCCAGCAGCTTAGGGACAGGAAGGGGCACTGAAGCTTTCTTT.

The V and J genes are TRBV28 and TRBJ2-1; 10 bases agree with TRBD2. Germline V CDR1 and CDR2: MDHEN, SYDVKM. The CDR3 is 16 amino acids. Unmatched junction bases numbered 10, after V lost 6 bases and J lost 5 bases. The CDR3 bases are TGTGCCAGCAGGTCGCCGGGACTAGCGTCACACAATGAGCAGTTCTTC. This translates into CASRSPGLASHNEQFF.

V gene TRBV19 combines with J gene TRBJ2-5; 7 bases are shared with TRBD2. Germline trimming cut 1 base from V and 2 bases from J; bases unmatched to any gene: 4. The CDR3 has 15 amino acids. Germline V CDR1 and CDR2: LNHDA, SQIVND (reference sequence). DNA of the CDR3: TGTGCCAGTAGTATAGGGGGGGGTAGTCAAGAGACCCAGTACTTC. Translating it yields CASSIGGGSQETQYF.

This clone was counted a single time. J is TRBJ1-5 and V is TRBV27; the match to TRBD1 covers 8 bases. The V gene's germline CDR1 is MNHEY and CDR2 SMNVEV (reference sequence). The CDR3 contains 16 residues. V dropped 6 bases and J dropped 0; count of bases not matched to a gene: 7. CDR3 DNA sequence: TGTGCCAGCAGCCCGACAGGGGCTTATAGCAATCAGCCCCAGCATTTT. This codes for CASSPTGAYSNQPQHF.

This clone appeared once. V and J are TRBV4-1 and TRBJ1-5; D possibly corresponds to TRBD1 (5 bases). Deletions cut 3 bases from V and 0 bases from J, with 12 bases between. The CDR3 consists of 16 residues. Germline V gene data show CDR1 as MGHRA and CDR2 as YSYEKL. The CDR3 sequence: CASSHDSDSSNQPQHF. The CDR3 region has the DNA TGCGCCAGCAGCCACGATTCAGACAGTAGCAATCAGCCCCAGCATTTT.

The chain has TRBV28 and TRBJ2-3; 13 nucleotides match TRBD2. CDR3 length: 16 amino acids. J lost 4 bases, V lost 5 bases, and 6 bases had no gene match. From germline, CDR1 is MDHEN and CDR2 SYDVKM. The CDR3: CASSRRLAGGSDTQYF. The CDR3 region has the DNA TGTGCCAGCAGTCGCAGACTAGCGGGAGGATCAGATACGCAGTATTTT. Variable domain in full (rest from reference TRBV28 and TRBJ2-3): DVKVTQSSRYLVKRTGEKVFLECVQDMDHENMFWYRQDPGLGLRLIYFSYDVKMKEKGDIPEGYSVSREKKERFSLILESASTNQTSMYLCASSRRLAGGSDTQYFGPGTRLTVL.

This chain uses TRBV19 with TRBJ2-1; D is perhaps TRBD1 (6 bases). V was shortened by 3 bases and J by 1 base, with 7 bases between the two germline ends. The CDR3 is 14 residues long. The V gene's germline CDR1 is LNHDA and CDR2 SQIVND (reference sequence). The CDR3 region has the DNA TGTGCCAGTAGTATGCAGGGGTCCTACAATGAGCAGTTCTTC. It codes for CASSMQGSYNEQFF.

The J gene is TRBJ2-3, the V gene TRBV25-1; D not resolved. This CDR3 region has 14 residues. Germline V gene sequence: CDR1 MGHDK, CDR2 SYGVNS. V lost 5 bases, J lost 0 bases, and 9 bases lay in between. The CDR3 here is CASSLAASTDTQYF. In nucleotides, the CDR3 is TGTGCCAGCAGTCTGGCGGCTAGCACAGATACGCAGTATTTT.

The rearrangement joins TRBV6-5 to TRBJ1-3; perhaps TRBD1 as D (5 bases). Trimming cost V 8 bases and J 4 bases, with 9 bases left between them. The CDR3 runs to 12 residues. Germline V gives CDR1 MNHEY, CDR2 SVGAGI. The CDR3 DNA sequence: TGTGCCAGCGGCTCAGGGGGAAACACCATATATTTT. The encoded protein is CASGSGGNTIYF.

This clone was found a few times. This chain uses TRBV13 with TRBJ2-7; unclear D gene. Germline V gene sequence: CDR1 PRHDT, CDR2 FYEKMQ (reference sequence). The V end lost 5 bases, the J end lost 3 bases, and 5 bases lay between the germline ends. The CDR3 is made up of 11 amino acids. The CDR3 sequence: CASSLNYEQYF. CDR3 coding DNA: TGTGCCAGCAGCCTAAACTACGAGCAGTACTTC.

This clone occurred a few times. The chain recombines TRBV19 with TRBJ2-7, with TRBD2 as a possible D gene (7 bases). The ends were cut back, 4 bases at V and 2 bases at J, with 12 bases in the middle. The CDR3 loop spans 14 amino acids. Germline loops: CDR1 LNHDA, CDR2 SQIVND (reference sequence). The CDR3 protein is CASSRGGSPYEQYF. The CDR3 nucleotides are TGTGCCAGTAGTAGGGGGGGCAGCCCCTACGAGCAGTACTTC.

The genes are TRBV7-8 and TRBJ2-7; TRBD1 matches at 8 bases. After removal of 3 bases from V and 4 bases from J, the junction contained 8 bases not matched to a gene. CDR1 is SGHVS and CDR2 is FQNEAQ in the germline V gene. This CDR3 comprises 15 residues. This CDR3 is CASSFTGTGGYEQYF. As DNA, the CDR3 is TGTGCCAGCAGCTTTACCGGGACAGGAGGATACGAGCAGTACTTC.

The V gene is TRBV7-3, the J gene TRBJ2-6, with 9 bases that match TRBD2. The J segment lost 0 bases and the V segment lost 1 base, leaving 7 bases of the junction unmatched. The CDR3 has 19 amino acids. Germline CDR1 is SGHTA and CDR2 is FQGTGA. The CDR3 nucleotides read TGTGCCAGCAGCTTAAAGCAAGCGGGAGGACACTCTGGGGCCAACGTCCTGACTTTC. This gives the protein CASSLKQAGGHSGANVLTF.

The chain carries TRBV9 and TRBJ2-7; possibly TRBD1 for D (5 bases). Trimming stripped 3 bases from V and 3 bases from J, with 13 bases between. The CDR3 is made up of 14 amino acids. Per germline, CDR1 SGDLS and CDR2 YYNGEE. Here the CDR3 reads CASSGSGLNYEQYF. In DNA, the CDR3 is TGTGCCAGCAGCGGGTCAGGGCTTAACTACGAGCAGTACTTC.

The CDR3 bases are TGTGCCAGCAGTTTATTTCCAAGTCTAGCCTACGAGCAGTACTTC. Translated, it gives CASSLFPSLAYEQYF. The V gene is TRBV28, the J gene TRBJ2-7, with D hard to call. Germline V gene sequence: CDR1 MDHEN, CDR2 SYDVKM. Trimming pared 1 base from V and 2 bases from J, leaving 12 bases between. This CDR3 has 15 amino acids.

V gene TRBV5-4 combines with J gene TRBJ2-7; TRBD1 matches 8 bases. The germline V gene encodes CDR1 SGHNT and CDR2 YYREEE (reference sequence). V shed 4 bases, J shed 4 bases, and the junction held 7 bases outside the gene matches. The CDR3 length is 14 residues. In nucleotides, the CDR3 is TGTGCCAGCAGCCCGACAGGGGCGGGATACGAGCAGTACTTC. Its translation is CASSPTGAGYEQYF.

This chain links TRBV6-5 with TRBJ1-5, with 7 bases lining up with TRBD1. V trimming: 5 bases; J trimming: 2 bases; junction bases outside the gene matches: 3. Germline loops: CDR1 MNHEY, CDR2 SVGAGI. This CDR3 comprises 14 residues. CDR3 DNA: TGTGCCAGCAGTCCCGGGACAGGCAATCAGCCCCAGCATTTT. Residues: CASSPGTGNQPQHF.

V usage is TRBV28 and J usage is TRBJ1-1, with unresolved D. This CDR3 comprises 13 residues. Deletions cut 2 bases from V and 1 base from J, with 5 bases between. The germline V gene has CDR1 MDHEN and CDR2 SYDVKM. CDR3 sequence (DNA): TGTGCCAGCAGTTTAGGCGGGAACACTGAAGCTTTCTTT. Encoded protein: CASSLGGNTEAFF.